Below are 20 T cell receptor beta chains sequenced from a single sample in a study of graft-versus-host responses after intestinal transplantation. Their antigens are not known. Assay used: immunoSEQ multiplex PCR; TCRdb lists only in-frame clones, some missing. The sample includes under 100,000 clones, just under 95% seen only once; the top ten take around 0.44%. This specimen consisted of unstimulated CD8+ T cells sorted from spleen or lymph node cells, obtained before transplant. Receptor source: a human donor who was the organ donor for an intestinal transplant.

This clone was counted a single time. The chain recombines TRBV7-9 with TRBJ2-2; 10 nucleotides match TRBD2. The CDR3 length is 17 residues. Germline CDR1 SEHNR, CDR2 FQNEAQ (reference sequence). The V and J ends lost 4 bases and 6 bases, in that order; junction bases with no gene match: 11. In DNA form, the CDR3 reads TGTGCCAGCAGCTCCTCCAGCGGGGGGGCCATTGCCGGGGAGCTGTTTTTT. This codes for CASSSSSGGAIAGELFF.

The genes are TRBV27 and TRBJ1-6; D is uncertain. V shed 2 bases and J shed 0 bases, with 5 bases lying between them. The CDR3 consists of 15 residues. Germline CDR1 and CDR2: MNHEY and SMNVEV (reference sequence). The CDR3 here is CASSLGGSYNSPLHF. In DNA, the CDR3 is TGTGCCAGCAGTTTAGGCGGCTCCTATAATTCACCCCTCCACTTT.

This chain joins TRBV10-2 and TRBJ1-3, with TRBD1 identical over 9 bases. V dropped 1 base and J dropped 4; count of bases not matched to a gene: 2. The germline gives CDR1 WSHSY, CDR2 SAAADI. The CDR3 is made up of 15 amino acids. The CDR3 here is CASSEWGQGGNTIYF. In DNA, the CDR3 is TGCGCCAGCAGTGAGTGGGGACAGGGAGGAAACACCATATATTTT.

The chain carries TRBV27 and TRBJ1-2; 7 nucleotides line up with TRBD1. The germline CDR1 and CDR2 sequences are MNHEY and SMNVEV (reference sequence). This CDR3 contains 20 residues. Unmatched junction bases numbered 19, after V lost 3 bases and J lost 0 bases. The CDR3 DNA reads as TGTGCCAGCAGTTTCTTGCCATCCCTCGGGACAGCTGAGCCTAACTATGGCTACACCTTC. This codes for CASSFLPSLGTAEPNYGYTF.

This chain joins TRBV9 and TRBJ2-3, with TRBD2 matching 12 bases. This CDR3 region has 16 residues. Germline-derived CDR1 and CDR2 are SGDLS and YYNGEE. Germline trimming cut 3 bases from V and 6 bases from J; bases unmatched to any gene: 8. The CDR3 spells CASSALAGGPADTQYF. CDR3 DNA sequence: TGTGCCAGCAGCGCGCTAGCGGGGGGGCCAGCGGATACGCAGTATTTT. Filled out from reference TRBV9 and TRBJ2-3, the complete variable domain reads DSGVTQTPKHLITATGQRVTLRCSPRSGDLSVYWYQQSLDQGLQFLIQYYNGEERAKGNILERFSAQQFPDLHSELNLSSLELGDSALYFCASSALAGGPADTQYFGPGTRLTVL.

The rearrangement uses TRBV30 and TRBJ2-1, with 10 bases matching TRBD1. The V gene end was trimmed by 5 bases and the J gene end by 10 bases; junction bases not matched to a gene: 11. Germline CDR1 reads GTSNPN; CDR2 reads SVGIG (reference sequence). The CDR3 consists of 14 residues. This chain's CDR3 is CAWDPGQGILEQFF. DNA of the CDR3: TGTGCCTGGGATCCGGGACAGGGGATCTTGGAGCAGTTCTTC.

The chain uses TRBV7-9 and TRBJ1-1, with 10 nucleotides matching TRBD1. J lost 11 bases, V lost 2 bases, and 8 bases had no gene match. Germline V gene lookup returns CDR1 SEHNR and CDR2 FQNEAQ (reference sequence). CDR3 length: 14 amino acids. The CDR3 loop is CASSLTSDRGWAFF. The CDR3 nucleotides are TGTGCCAGCAGCTTAACCTCGGACAGGGGGTGGGCTTTCTTT.

CDR3 loop: CASSQEQQLNEKLFF. The CDR3 region has the DNA TGCGCCAGCAGCCAAGAACAACAGCTTAATGAAAAACTGTTTTTT. The chain joins TRBV4-1 to TRBJ1-4, with unresolved D. The CDR3 consists of 15 residues. V lost 0 bases, J lost 4 bases, and 9 bases lay in between. Per the germline V gene, CDR1 is MGHRA and CDR2 is YSYEKL.

This clone was observed a few times. CDR3 nucleotides: TGTGCCAGCAGCGTCGAAGGGGAGCCCCAGCATTTT. Translated, it gives CASSVEGEPQHF. The chain has TRBV7-9 and TRBJ1-5; D is possibly TRBD1 (5 bases). Per the germline V gene, CDR1 is SEHNR and CDR2 is FQNEAQ (reference sequence). Trimming pared 5 bases from V and 8 bases from J, leaving 10 bases between. The CDR3 contains 12 residues.

The chain recombines TRBV19 with TRBJ2-3; 9 nucleotides align to TRBD1. The CDR3 spans 15 residues. CDR1 and CDR2 (germline): LNHDA, SQIVND (reference sequence). The junction had 3 bases not matched to a gene; V was cut back by 3 bases and J by 2 bases. The CDR3, as DNA: TGTGCCAGTAGTATCGGGACAGGGTTCACAGATACGCAGTATTTT. Protein sequence: CASSIGTGFTDTQYF.

The chain employs TRBV4-1 and TRBJ2-5; 13 bases are a match to TRBD2. With 4 bases clipped from V and 11 bases from J, the junction kept 10 bases outside the gene matches. Germline loops: CDR1 MGHRA, CDR2 YSYEKL. The CDR3 runs 15 residues. CDR3 loop: CASSPLAGGRGEQYF. The CDR3 DNA reads as TGCGCCAGCAGCCCACTAGCGGGGGGGCGTGGAGAGCAGTACTTC.

The V call is TRBV4-1, the J call TRBJ2-7, with D possibly matching TRBD2 (5 bases). V lost 0 bases and J lost 6, with 9 bases in between. Germline values: CDR1 MGHRA, CDR2 YSYEKL. The CDR3 totals 13 residues. This CDR3 is CASSQDTGVEQYF. The CDR3 nucleotides are TGCGCCAGCAGCCAAGATACCGGGGTCGAGCAGTACTTC.

The V and J genes are TRBV6-5 and TRBJ2-2; 7 bases are a match to TRBD1. The CDR3 is 16 residues long. Trimming cost V 1 base and J 6 bases; bases outside gene matches: 8. Germline V gene sequence: CDR1 MNHEY, CDR2 SVGAGI. CDR3 protein: CASSYLAGGIAGELFF. CDR3 DNA: TGTGCCAGCAGTTACTTGGCAGGGGGTATTGCCGGGGAGCTGTTTTTT.

The J gene is TRBJ2-1, the V gene TRBV2, with unresolved D. Trimming stripped 10 bases from V and 9 bases from J, with 16 bases between. The CDR3 loop spans 12 amino acids. Germline V gene lookup returns CDR1 SNHLY and CDR2 FYNNEI. The CDR3 reads CATIKRATEQFF. The CDR3 DNA is TGTGCCACCATAAAACGAGCAACTGAGCAGTTCTTC.

The chain combines TRBV4-3 with TRBJ1-1; no reliable D call. Germline CDR1 is LGHNA and CDR2 is YSLEER. The CDR3 is 13 amino acids. V was clipped by 2 bases and J by 4 bases, with 8 bases between them. In DNA form, the CDR3 reads TGCGCCAGCAGCCAACTCCGGGGCACTGAAGCTTTCTTT. Translation gives CASSQLRGTEAFF.

J is TRBJ2-6 and V is TRBV5-4; the match to TRBD1 covers 7 bases. The CDR3 runs to 17 residues. The V gene end was trimmed by 1 base and the J gene end by 4 bases; junction bases not matched to a gene: 8. In germline, CDR1 is SGHNT, CDR2 YYREEE (reference sequence). CDR3 residues: CASSLSDREYGANVLTF. CDR3 DNA: TGTGCCAGCAGCTTGTCCGACAGGGAATACGGGGCCAACGTCCTGACTTTC.

This clone has more than one count but fewer than ten. The chain employs TRBV6-1 and TRBJ2-7; D perhaps matches TRBD1 (5 bases). V was clipped by 1 base and J by 0 bases, with 10 bases between them. The germline V gene has CDR1 MNHNS and CDR2 SASEGT. The CDR3 runs to 15 residues. CDR3 coding DNA: TGTGCCAGCAGTGAAGAAGGGGTGAGCTCCTACGAGCAGTACTTC. This gives the protein CASSEEGVSSYEQYF.

CDR3 in amino acids: CASSQGASTDTQYF. For the CDR3, the DNA is TGTGCCAGCAGTCAGGGCGCGAGCACAGATACGCAGTATTTT. The rearrangement links TRBV6-6 to TRBJ2-3; possibly TRBD1 for D (5 bases). With 5 bases removed from V and 0 bases from J, the gap between germline ends came to 9 bases. This CDR3 spans 14 amino acids. Per the germline V gene, CDR1 is MNHNY and CDR2 is SVGAGI (reference sequence).

The chain carries TRBV30 and TRBJ1-1, with D hard to call. Trimming shortened V by 5 bases and J by 1 base, and 5 bases separated the two germline ends. Germline V CDR1 and CDR2: GTSNPN, SVGIG (reference sequence). This CDR3 has 11 residues. DNA for the CDR3: TGTGCCTGGGCGCGGAACACTGAAGCTTTCTTT. Translated: CAWARNTEAFF.

This clone was recorded only once. The chain carries TRBV11-2 and TRBJ1-2; 8 bases line up with TRBD1. Per germline, CDR1 SGHAT and CDR2 FQNNGV. The CDR3 has 16 amino acids. V was clipped by 5 bases and J by 0 bases; unmatched bases: 8. This CDR3 is CASSNLGDRPNYGYTF. CDR3 nucleotides: TGTGCCAGCAGCAATCTGGGGGACAGGCCTAACTATGGCTACACCTTC.